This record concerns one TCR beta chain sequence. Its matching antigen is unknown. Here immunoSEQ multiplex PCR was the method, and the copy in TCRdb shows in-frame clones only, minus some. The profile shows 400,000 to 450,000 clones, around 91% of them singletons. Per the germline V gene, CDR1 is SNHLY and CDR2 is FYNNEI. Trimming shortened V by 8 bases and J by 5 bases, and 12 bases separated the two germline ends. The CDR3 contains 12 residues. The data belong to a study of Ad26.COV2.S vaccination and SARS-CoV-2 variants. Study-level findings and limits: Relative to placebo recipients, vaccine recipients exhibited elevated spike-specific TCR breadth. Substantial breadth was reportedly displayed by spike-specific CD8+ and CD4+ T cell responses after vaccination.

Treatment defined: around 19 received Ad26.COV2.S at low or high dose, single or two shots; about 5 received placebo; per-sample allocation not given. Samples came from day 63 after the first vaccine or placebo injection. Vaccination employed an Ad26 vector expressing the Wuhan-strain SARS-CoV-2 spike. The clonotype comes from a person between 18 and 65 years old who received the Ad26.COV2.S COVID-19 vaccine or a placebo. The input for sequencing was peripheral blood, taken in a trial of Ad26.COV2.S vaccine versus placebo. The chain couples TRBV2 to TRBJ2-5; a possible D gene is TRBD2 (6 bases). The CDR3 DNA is TGTGCCAGCCAAGGAAGCGGGGAGACCCAGTACTTC. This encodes CASQGSGETQYF.